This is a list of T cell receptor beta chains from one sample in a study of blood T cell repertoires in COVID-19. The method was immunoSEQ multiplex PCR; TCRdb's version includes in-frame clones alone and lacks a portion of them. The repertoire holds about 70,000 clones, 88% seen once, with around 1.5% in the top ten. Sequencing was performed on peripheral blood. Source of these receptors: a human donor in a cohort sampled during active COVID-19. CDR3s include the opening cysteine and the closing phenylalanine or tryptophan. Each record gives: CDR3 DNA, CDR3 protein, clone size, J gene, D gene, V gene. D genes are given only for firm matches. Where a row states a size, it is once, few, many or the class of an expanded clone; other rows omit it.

DNA: TGTGCCAGCAGCTGGGGCCTAATAGAGACCCAGTACTTC
CDR3: CASSWGLIETQYF
size: NA
J: TRBJ2-5
D: NA
V: TRBV7-8

DNA: TGTGCCAGCAGACGAGGACTAGTCAATGAGCAGTTCTTC
CDR3: CASRRGLVNEQFF
size: NA
J: TRBJ2-1
D: TRBD2
V: TRBV12-3/TRBV12-4

DNA: TGCGCCAGCAGCCAAGACGGGAACTCCTACAATGAGCAGTTCTTC
CDR3: CASSQDGNSYNEQFF
size: NA
J: TRBJ2-1
D: NA
V: TRBV4-1

DNA: TGTGCCAGCAGCGTAGATATCGGCGGAGGGGGCACAGATACGCAGTATTTT
CDR3: CASSVDIGGGGTDTQYF
size: NA
J: TRBJ2-3
D: NA
V: TRBV9

DNA: TGTGCCAGCAGCATTAAGCGGGAACCCTACGAGCAGTACTTC
CDR3: CASSIKREPYEQYF
size: once
J: TRBJ2-7
D: TRBD2
V: TRBV5-4

DNA: TGTGCCAGCAGCTCCGACAGGTCGCGAGGCTACACCTTC
CDR3: CASSSDRSRGYTF
size: NA
J: TRBJ1-2
D: NA
V: TRBV5-6

DNA: TGTGCCAGCAGTTCCGGACAGGTCAGGGGCACTGAAGCTTTCTTT
CDR3: CASSSGQVRGTEAFF
size: NA
J: TRBJ1-1
D: TRBD1
V: TRBV7-2

DNA: TGCGCCAGCAGCTCAGGGGCCCCAGGCACAGATACGCAGTATTTT
CDR3: CASSSGAPGTDTQYF
size: NA
J: TRBJ2-3
D: NA
V: TRBV5-1

DNA: TGTGCCAGCAGCTCCGGACAGGGGCCCAGCTACGAGCAGTACTTC
CDR3: CASSSGQGPSYEQYF
size: NA
J: TRBJ2-7
D: TRBD1
V: TRBV6-5

DNA: TGCAGCGTTGAGTGGGCATACCAAGAGACCCAGTACTTC
CDR3: CSVEWAYQETQYF
size: NA
J: TRBJ2-5
D: NA
V: TRBV29-1

DNA: TGTGCCAGCAGCGAAAAAGGACAGACCTACGAGCAGTACTTC
CDR3: CASSEKGQTYEQYF
size: NA
J: TRBJ2-7
D: NA
V: TRBV13

DNA: TGTGCCAGCAGCCAAGATGACAGGGACCACGAGCAGTACTTC
CDR3: CASSQDDRDHEQYF
size: NA
J: TRBJ2-7
D: TRBD1
V: TRBV3-1/TRBV3-2

DNA: TGTGCCAGCAGCCGCTTAGCCGAGCAGTTCTTC
CDR3: CASSRLAEQFF
size: NA
J: TRBJ2-1
D: NA
V: TRBV7-2

DNA: TGTGCCAGCAGTTCCCAGGGGATGAGCAATCAGCCCCAGCATTTT
CDR3: CASSSQGMSNQPQHF
size: NA
J: TRBJ1-5
D: NA
V: TRBV6-5

DNA: TGTGCCAGCAGTCAAACAGGGGACACTGAAGCTTTCTTT
CDR3: CASSQTGDTEAFF
size: NA
J: TRBJ1-1
D: TRBD1
V: TRBV28

DNA: TGCGCCAGCAGCCCCCCCGGGTCCCGCTCTGGAAACACCATATATTTT
CDR3: CASSPPGSRSGNTIYF
size: few
J: TRBJ1-3
D: NA
V: TRBV4-1

DNA: TGTGCCAGCAGCTTAGGCCAGGGGGACGTCGAGCAGTACTTC
CDR3: CASSLGQGDVEQYF
size: NA
J: TRBJ2-7
D: TRBD1
V: TRBV7-9

DNA: TGCGCCAGCAGCTGGACCGGGACAGGGGTCCAAGAGACCCAGTACTTC
CDR3: CASSWTGTGVQETQYF
size: NA
J: TRBJ2-5
D: TRBD1
V: TRBV5-1

DNA: TGTGCCAGCAGCTTAGTGCGACAGGAGACTAACTATGGCTACACCTTC
CDR3: CASSLVRQETNYGYTF
size: NA
J: TRBJ1-2
D: NA
V: TRBV13

DNA: TGTGCCAGCTCACCCCCCAGGGGTTTTCCCGAGCAGTACTTC
CDR3: CASSPPRGFPEQYF
size: NA
J: TRBJ2-7
D: NA
V: TRBV18

DNA: TGTGCCAGCAGCGGTACAGGGGGCGCGGAGCAGTTCTTC
CDR3: CASSGTGGAEQFF
size: NA
J: TRBJ2-1
D: NA
V: TRBV21-1

DNA: TGTGCCAGCTCACCAGGACTAGCGGTGACATCGGGTGAGCAGTTCTTC
CDR3: CASSPGLAVTSGEQFF
size: NA
J: TRBJ2-1
D: TRBD2
V: TRBV18

DNA: TGCGCCAGCAGTGAGTCGACAGGGGACAATGAGCAGTTCTTC
CDR3: CASSESTGDNEQFF
size: NA
J: TRBJ2-1
D: TRBD1
V: TRBV10-1

DNA: TGTGCCAGCAGCTTAGACGGGGTCCTCTACAATGAGCAGTTCTTC
CDR3: CASSLDGVLYNEQFF
size: NA
J: TRBJ2-1
D: NA
V: TRBV11-2

DNA: TGTGCCAGCTCAGGGCCGCCGAATGAAAAACTGTTTTTT
CDR3: CASSGPPNEKLFF
size: few
J: TRBJ1-4
D: NA
V: TRBV18

DNA: TGCGCCAGCAGTCCAGGGGTAGCCAAAAACATTCAGTACTTC
CDR3: CASSPGVAKNIQYF
size: NA
J: TRBJ2-4
D: NA
V: TRBV10-1

DNA: TGCGCCAGCAGTCGGGGGGTAGCGGGAGAGCTGGGAGATACGCAGTATTTT
CDR3: CASSRGVAGELGDTQYF
size: NA
J: TRBJ2-3
D: TRBD2
V: TRBV5-1

DNA: TGTGCCTGGAGTCTGGGCCTAGGGGACAATGAGCAGTTCTTC
CDR3: CAWSLGLGDNEQFF
size: NA
J: TRBJ2-1
D: NA
V: TRBV30

DNA: TGTGCCAGCAGTTACTCGAGAGGGTCAGTTAATGGCTACACCTTC
CDR3: CASSYSRGSVNGYTF
size: NA
J: TRBJ1-2
D: NA
V: TRBV6-6

DNA: TGTGCCAGCGGGGACAGGGGATCAGGTGAAGCTTTCTTT
CDR3: CASGDRGSGEAFF
size: NA
J: TRBJ1-1
D: TRBD1
V: TRBV19

DNA: TGTGCCAGCAGTTTTGCCACAGGGTCCTACGAGCAGTACTTC
CDR3: CASSFATGSYEQYF
size: NA
J: TRBJ2-7
D: NA
V: TRBV28

DNA: TGTGCCAGCAGCTTGGGAGACCAAGAGACCCAGTACTTC
CDR3: CASSLGDQETQYF
size: NA
J: TRBJ2-5
D: NA
V: TRBV5-6

DNA: TGCGCCAGCGCGCCTCCCCCCCGGACAGGGATGAACACTGAAGCTTTCTTT
CDR3: CASAPPPRTGMNTEAFF
size: NA
J: TRBJ1-1
D: TRBD1
V: TRBV10-2

DNA: TGTGCCAGCAGTTCGACTTCAGGGTATGGCTACACCTTC
CDR3: CASSSTSGYGYTF
size: NA
J: TRBJ1-2
D: NA
V: TRBV27

DNA: TGTGCCAGCAGTCAGGGGGAAGTCACTGAAGCTTTCTTT
CDR3: CASSQGEVTEAFF
size: NA
J: TRBJ1-1
D: TRBD1
V: TRBV28

DNA: TGTGCCAGTAGTAAACAGGGTCTATCGGGAAACACCATATATTTT
CDR3: CASSKQGLSGNTIYF
size: NA
J: TRBJ1-3
D: NA
V: TRBV19

DNA: TGCGCCAGCAGCTTGATAGGGGGCGCTTTGGAAAAACTGTTTTTT
CDR3: CASSLIGGALEKLFF
size: NA
J: TRBJ1-4
D: TRBD1
V: TRBV5-1

DNA: TGTGCCAGTAGTCCTATTACCGGGACAGGGATGAACACTGAAGCTTTCTTT
CDR3: CASSPITGTGMNTEAFF
size: NA
J: TRBJ1-1
D: TRBD1
V: TRBV19

DNA: TGTGCCAGCGGGGGTGGGACAGCTAACTATGGCTACACCTTC
CDR3: CASGGGTANYGYTF
size: NA
J: TRBJ1-2
D: TRBD1
V: TRBV2

DNA: TGCGCCAGCGCCTCTCCGGGACAGGGGAACACTGAAGCTTTCTTT
CDR3: CASASPGQGNTEAFF
size: NA
J: TRBJ1-1
D: TRBD1
V: TRBV4-1

DNA: TGTGCCAGCAGCTTAGGAGGACTAGCGAGATACAATGAGCAGTTCTTC
CDR3: CASSLGGLARYNEQFF
size: NA
J: TRBJ2-1
D: TRBD2
V: TRBV11-2

DNA: TGTGCCATCGGAGAAAGCGGGAACGGTGATACGCAGTATTTT
CDR3: CAIGESGNGDTQYF
size: once
J: TRBJ2-3
D: TRBD2
V: TRBV10-3

DNA: TGTGCCAGTAGTATAGGGCACTACAATGAGCAGTTCTTC
CDR3: CASSIGHYNEQFF
size: once
J: TRBJ2-1
D: NA
V: TRBV19

DNA: TGCGCCAGCAGCCAAGAACCGGGACACGGCCGGGAGACCCAGTACTTC
CDR3: CASSQEPGHGRETQYF
size: NA
J: TRBJ2-5
D: NA
V: TRBV4-1

DNA: TGTGCCAGCAACGGGGGGAGCTCCTACAATGAGCAGTTCTTC
CDR3: CASNGGSSYNEQFF
size: NA
J: TRBJ2-1
D: TRBD2
V: TRBV9